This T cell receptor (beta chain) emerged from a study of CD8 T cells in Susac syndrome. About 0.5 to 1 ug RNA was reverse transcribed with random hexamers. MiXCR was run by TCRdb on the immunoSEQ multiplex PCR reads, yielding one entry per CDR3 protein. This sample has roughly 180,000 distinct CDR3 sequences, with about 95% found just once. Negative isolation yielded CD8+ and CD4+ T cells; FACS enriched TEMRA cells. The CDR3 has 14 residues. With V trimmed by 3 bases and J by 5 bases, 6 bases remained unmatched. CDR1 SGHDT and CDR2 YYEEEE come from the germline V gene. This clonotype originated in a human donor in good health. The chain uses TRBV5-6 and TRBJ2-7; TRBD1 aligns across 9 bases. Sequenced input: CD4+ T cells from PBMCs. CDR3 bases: TGTGCCAGCAGCTACGGACAGGGGCTTCACGAGCAGTACTTC. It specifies CASSYGQGLHEQYF.